A single sample gave rise to the 16 T cell receptor beta chains below, sequenced in a study of T cell responses to AZD1222 COVID-19 vaccine. The method was immunoSEQ multiplex PCR; TCRdb's version includes in-frame clones alone and lacks a portion of them. Of more than 150,000 clones detected, just over 90% appear once; the ten largest clones hold 0.99%. Sequences were derived from peripheral blood, sampled on day 0 of AZD1222 vaccination. These TCRs come from an adult in good health.

J is TRBJ2-3 and V is TRBV7-2; 7 bases are shared with TRBD2. Germline lookup yields CDR1 SGHTA and CDR2 FQGNSA. This CDR3 spans 15 amino acids. Germline trimming cut 0 bases from V and 3 bases from J; bases unmatched to any gene: 3. CDR3 nucleotide sequence: TGTGCCAGCAGCTTAGCGGGGACTACTACAGATACGCAGTATTTT. Translating it yields CASSLAGTTTDTQYF.

The chain is built from TRBV5-6 and TRBJ1-6; 7 bases map to TRBD1. From germline, CDR1 is SGHDT and CDR2 YYEEEE. This CDR3 comprises 14 residues. After removal of 0 bases from V and 10 bases from J, the junction contained 4 bases not matched to a gene. CDR3 sequence (DNA): TGTGCCAGCAGCTTGGCGACAGGGACCTCACCCCTCCACTTT. Amino acid sequence: CASSLATGTSPLHF.

V is TRBV6-5 and J is TRBJ1-2; TRBD1 matches 9 bases. This CDR3 is built from 15 residues. The J segment lost 4 bases and the V segment lost 6 bases, leaving 9 bases of the junction unmatched. Per the germline V gene, CDR1 is MNHEY and CDR2 is SVGAGI. The chain's CDR3 is CASSYRGQGSYGYTF. The CDR3 DNA follows: TGTGCCAGCAGCTATCGAGGACAGGGGAGCTATGGCTACACCTTC.

This chain's CDR3 is CATRDGTLVGGKLFF. The CDR3 DNA reads TGTGCCACCAGAGACGGGACTTTGGTAGGCGGAAAACTGTTTTTT. The chain carries TRBV15 and TRBJ1-4; D may be TRBD1 (5 bases). This CDR3 has 15 residues. V gave up 6 bases and J gave up 10 bases, with 21 bases separating them. The V gene's germline CDR1 is LNHNV and CDR2 YYDKDF (reference sequence).

V gene TRBV10-3 combines with J gene TRBJ1-2; no clear D. Between the trimmed V and J ends, which lost 2 bases and 10 bases, there was a span of 8 bases. This CDR3 region has 11 residues. Germline values: CDR1 ENHRY, CDR2 SYGVKD. CDR3 region: CAISEGGIYTF. CDR3 DNA sequence: TGTGCCATCAGTGAGGGTGGGATCTACACCTTC.

CDR3 nucleotide sequence: TGTGCCAGCAGCTCCGGACCAGAACGAAATCAGCCCCAGCATTTT. Amino acids: CASSSGPERNQPQHF. This chain joins TRBV7-6 and TRBJ1-5; D gene ambiguous. Germline V CDR1 and CDR2: SGHVS, FNYEAQ. Deletions cut 4 bases from V and 4 bases from J, with 14 bases between. CDR3 length: 15 residues.

The chain couples TRBV5-6 to TRBJ1-3; D remains unclear. This CDR3 has 14 residues. Germline V gives CDR1 SGHDT, CDR2 YYEEEE. V shed 7 bases and J shed 4 bases, with 15 bases lying between them. This CDR3 reads CASAPLGSGNTIYF. The CDR3 DNA reads TGTGCCAGCGCCCCGCTGGGTTCAGGAAACACCATATATTTT.

This rearrangement joins TRBV5-8 to TRBJ2-1; 9 bases match TRBD2. Germline assignment: CDR1 SGHTS and CDR2 YDEGEE. This CDR3 has 13 amino acids. Trimming took 2 bases from V and 9 from J; bases not matched to a gene: 3. The CDR3 DNA reads TGTGCCAGCAGCTTTAGCGGGGGTTTTGAGCAGTTCTTC. Its translation: CASSFSGGFEQFF.

For the CDR3, the DNA is TGTGCCAGCAGTTTCTTCGGGAGACTAAACAATGAGCAGTTCTTC. Its protein product is CASSFFGRLNNEQFF. The chain employs TRBV28 and TRBJ2-1; maybe TRBD2 (6 bases). V was cut by 3 bases and J by 5 bases, with 14 bases left in between. The CDR3 loop spans 15 amino acids. Germline V gene lookup returns CDR1 MDHEN and CDR2 SYDVKM.

The chain has TRBV7-6 and TRBJ2-1, with D unclear. Per germline, CDR1 SGHVS and CDR2 FNYEAQ. The ends were cut back, 5 bases at V and 2 bases at J, with 13 bases in the middle. The length of the CDR3 is 15 residues. CDR3 nucleotide sequence: TGTGCCAGCAGCGATGACCCTGTCCCCTACAATGAGCAGTTCTTC. Its translation: CASSDDPVPYNEQFF.

This rearrangement joins TRBV5-6 to TRBJ2-7; 8 nucleotides align to TRBD2. V lost 4 bases and J lost 0; bases outside the gene matches: 12. Germline lookup yields CDR1 SGHDT and CDR2 YYEEEE. The CDR3 has 17 residues. As DNA, the CDR3 is TGTGCCAGCAGCGTAAACAGCGCGGGGGGAAGCTCCTACGAGCAGTACTTC. The encoded protein is CASSVNSAGGSSYEQYF.

The rearrangement links TRBV28 to TRBJ2-7; perhaps TRBD1 as D (6 bases). Per the germline V gene, CDR1 is MDHEN and CDR2 is SYDVKM. CDR3 length: 14 amino acids. The V end lost 1 base, the J end lost 1 base, and 8 bases lay between the germline ends. The CDR3 nucleotides read TGTGCCAGCAGTTTATTAGGGGGTTCCTACGAGCAGTACTTC. Translated: CASSLLGGSYEQYF. The variable domain in full, with the rest retrieved from reference TRBV28 and TRBJ2-7, is DVKVTQSSRYLVKRTGEKVFLECVQDMDHENMFWYRQDPGLGLRLIYFSYDVKMKEKGDIPEGYSVSREKKERFSLILESASTNQTSMYLCASSLLGGSYEQYFGPGTRLTVT.

This rearrangement joins TRBV5-6 to TRBJ1-4; no clear D. Trimming removed 3 bases at V and 1 base at J, with 19 bases between. Looked up from germline, CDR1 is SGHDT and CDR2 is YYEEEE. CDR3 length: 18 residues. DNA of the CDR3: TGTGCCAGCAGCTCTCAAAGTCGTGGGTCGGGAACTAATGAAAAACTGTTTTTT. Translating gives CASSSQSRGSGTNEKLFF.

The chain combines TRBV7-9 with TRBJ2-1; 7 positions match TRBD1. V lost 2 bases to trimming and J lost 15 bases; unmatched junction nucleotides: 10. The CDR3 loop spans 13 amino acids. Germline-derived CDR1 and CDR2 are SEHNR and FQNEAQ (reference sequence). In DNA, the CDR3 is TGTGCCAGCAGCTTACGTGACAGGGCAAAGGGGTTCTTC. Amino acids: CASSLRDRAKGFF.

This rearrangement joins TRBV28 to TRBJ1-2; D gene ambiguous. Germline V gives CDR1 MDHEN, CDR2 SYDVKM. The CDR3 contains 15 residues. Trimming cost V 3 bases and J 8 bases, with 19 bases left between them. CDR3 sequence: CASSFSSFLTSGYTF. CDR3 nucleotides: TGTGCCAGCAGTTTCTCCTCTTTTCTCACGTCGGGCTACACCTTC.

This chain links TRBV7-2 with TRBJ1-2, with D unresolved. The CDR3 runs to 14 residues. The germline V gene has CDR1 SGHTA and CDR2 FQGNSA. V dropped 1 base and J dropped 2 bases, with 8 bases sitting between them. The CDR3 region has the DNA TGTGCCAGCAGCTTAGAATCCCTGAACTATGGCTACACCTTC. Its translation is CASSLESLNYGYTF.